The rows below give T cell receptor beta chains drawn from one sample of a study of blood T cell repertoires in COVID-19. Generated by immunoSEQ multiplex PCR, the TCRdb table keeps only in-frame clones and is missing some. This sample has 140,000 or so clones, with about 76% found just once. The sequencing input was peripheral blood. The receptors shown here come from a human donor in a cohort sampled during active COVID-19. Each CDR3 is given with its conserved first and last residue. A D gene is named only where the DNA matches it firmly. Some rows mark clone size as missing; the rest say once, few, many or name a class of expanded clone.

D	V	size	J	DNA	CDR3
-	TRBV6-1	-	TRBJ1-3	TGTGCCAGCAGTGAAGGGAGCTCTGGAAACACCATATATTTT	CASSEGSSGNTIYF
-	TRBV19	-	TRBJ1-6	TGTGCCAGTAGCCTCCCCGGCGGCTCCTATAATTCACCCCTCCACTTT	CASSLPGGSYNSPLHF
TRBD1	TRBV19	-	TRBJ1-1	TGTGCCAGCATCGACAGGGGTGCAGAAGCTTTCTTT	CASIDRGAEAFF
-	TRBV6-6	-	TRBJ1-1	TGTGCCAGCAGACAGGGCTTTGCTACTGAAGCTTTCTTT	CASRQGFATEAFF
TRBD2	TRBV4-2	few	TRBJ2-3	TGTGCCAGCACACCCCCGAGGGGTGGGACTAGCGGGAGAACTCCCCCAGATACGCAGTATTTT	CASTPPRGGTSGRTPPDTQYF
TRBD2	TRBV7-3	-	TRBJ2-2	TGTGCCAGCAGCGCCCTAGCGGGAGGGTTCACCGGGGAGCTGTTTTTT	CASSALAGGFTGELFF
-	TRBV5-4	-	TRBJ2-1	TGTGCCAGCAGCTTGGTCGGTAGCAACAATGAGCAGTTCTTC	CASSLVGSNNEQFF
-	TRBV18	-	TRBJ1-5	TGTGCCAGCTCACCATCGGACATTCAGCCCCAGCATTTT	CASSPSDIQPQHF
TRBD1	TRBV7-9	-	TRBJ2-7	TGTGCCAGCAGCTCCCCCGGGACAGGAACCCGGGGGCAGTACTTC	CASSSPGTGTRGQYF
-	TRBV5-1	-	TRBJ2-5	TGCGCCAGCACGAAGCGGGACCAAGAGACCCAGTACTTC	CASTKRDQETQYF
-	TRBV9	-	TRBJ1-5	TGTGCCAGCAGCGTAGGGTCGGGAATCAATCAGCCCCAGCATTTT	CASSVGSGINQPQHF
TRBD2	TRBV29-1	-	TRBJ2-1	TGCAGCGCTTCGACTAGCGGAGCTCACAATGAGCAGTTCTTC	CSASTSGAHNEQFF
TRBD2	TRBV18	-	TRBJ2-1	TGTGCCAGCTCACCTCAGACTAGCGGGCCGACCTACAATGAGCAGTTCTTC	CASSPQTSGPTYNEQFF
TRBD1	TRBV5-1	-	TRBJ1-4	TGCGCCAGCACCCTGCACCCAGGGACAGATGAAAAACTGTTTTTT	CASTLHPGTDEKLFF
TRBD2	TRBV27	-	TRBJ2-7	TGTGCCAGCAGGAGGACTAGCGGTGCCTACGAGCAGTACTTC	CASRRTSGAYEQYF
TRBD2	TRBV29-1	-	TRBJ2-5	TGCAGCGTTGAAGTAAGAGGTAGCGGGAGGGCCTGGGAGACCCAGTACTTC	CSVEVRGSGRAWETQYF
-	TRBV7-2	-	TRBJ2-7	TGTGCCAGCAGCTTCGTGGAGTCCTACGAGCAGTACTTC	CASSFVESYEQYF
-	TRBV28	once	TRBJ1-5	TGTGCCAGCAGTTTGGGGGGTTACAATCAGCCCCAGCATTTT	CASSLGGYNQPQHF
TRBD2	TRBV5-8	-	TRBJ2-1	TGTGCCAGCAGCTTAAAAGTAGCGGGAGGTGACCCAATCTACAATGAGCAGTTCTTC	CASSLKVAGGDPIYNEQFF
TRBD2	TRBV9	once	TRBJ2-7	TGTGCCAGCAGCGTAAGTAGCGGGAGCGCCTACGAGCAGTACTTC	CASSVSSGSAYEQYF
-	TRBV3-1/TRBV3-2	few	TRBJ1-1	TGTGCCAGCAGCCTGACAGTGGGAGAAGCTTTCTTT	CASSLTVGEAFF
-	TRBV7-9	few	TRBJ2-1	TGTGCCAGCAGCTCCATATCGGCGGTTGAGCAGTTCTTC	CASSSISAVEQFF
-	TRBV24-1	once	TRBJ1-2	TGTGCCACCAGTGCACAGGAGAACTATGGCTACACCTTC	CATSAQENYGYTF
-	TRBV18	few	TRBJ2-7	TGTGCCAGCTCACCGCGTACAGGAGACTACGAGCAGTACTTC	CASSPRTGDYEQYF
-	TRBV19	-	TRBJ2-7	TGTGCCAGTAGTATAACCCTGGACAGACACTACGAGCAGTACTTC	CASSITLDRHYEQYF
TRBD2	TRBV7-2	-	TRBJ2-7	TGTGCCAGCAGCTTAAGCGGGATGGTTGGCTACGAGCAGTACTTC	CASSLSGMVGYEQYF
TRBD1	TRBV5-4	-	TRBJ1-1	TGTGCCAGCAGCCCCCGGACAGGGAACACTGAAGCTTTCTTT	CASSPRTGNTEAFF
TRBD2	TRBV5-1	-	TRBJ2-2	TGCGCCAGCATGATGTCTAGCGGGAGGGTCCGGAACACCGGGGAGCTGTTTTTT	CASMMSSGRVRNTGELFF
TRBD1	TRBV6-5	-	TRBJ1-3	TGTGCCAGCACCCTTAGGACAGGCGGAAACACCATATATTTT	CASTLRTGGNTIYF
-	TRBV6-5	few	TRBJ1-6	TGTGCCAGCAGTTACCCTGATTCACCCCTCCACTTT	CASSYPDSPLHF
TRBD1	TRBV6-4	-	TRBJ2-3	TGTGCCAGCAGCCAGGACAGGCTAGATACGCAGTATTTT	CASSQDRLDTQYF
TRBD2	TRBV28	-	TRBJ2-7	TGTGCCAGCAGTTTCGGGCTAGCGGGAGTGGAGCTCTACGAGCAGTACTTC	CASSFGLAGVELYEQYF
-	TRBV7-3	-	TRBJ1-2	TGTGCCAGCAGCCCGACTGACAGTGCAGGGGACTATGGCTACACCTTC	CASSPTDSAGDYGYTF
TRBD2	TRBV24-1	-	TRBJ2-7	TGTGCCACCAGTGAGGGGGGGTCTAGCGGGCTCCTCAACGAGCAGTACTTC	CATSEGGSSGLLNEQYF
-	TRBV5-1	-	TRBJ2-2	TGCGCCAGCAGCTTGGGGCTAGTCACCGGGGAGCTGTTTTTT	CASSLGLVTGELFF
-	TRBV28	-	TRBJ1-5	TGTGCCAGTACTTTGGGTCAGGGAACACAGCCCCAGCATTTT	CASTLGQGTQPQHF
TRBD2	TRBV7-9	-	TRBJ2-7	TGTGCCAGCAGCTTCGTGGAGCGGGAGGGCCACGAGCAGTACTTC	CASSFVEREGHEQYF
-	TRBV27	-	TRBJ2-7	TGTGCCAGCAGTCCAGTTACGGGAGCGGCCTACGAGCAGTACTTC	CASSPVTGAAYEQYF
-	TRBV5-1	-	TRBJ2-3	TGCGCCAGCAGCTTGGTGGGGAGAACCACAGATACGCAGTATTTT	CASSLVGRTTDTQYF
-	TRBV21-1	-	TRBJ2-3	TGTGCCAGCAGCAAATCGGGGAGGGGATGTCGCACAGATACGCAGTATTTT	CASSKSGRGCRTDTQYF
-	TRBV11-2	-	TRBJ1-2	TGTGCCAGCAGCCCGGGGGGTGGGGCCATTAACTATGGCTACACCTTC	CASSPGGGAINYGYTF
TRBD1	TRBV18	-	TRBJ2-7	TGTGCCAGCTCACCAGAAGGGACAGGGGGCTACGAGCAGTACTTC	CASSPEGTGGYEQYF
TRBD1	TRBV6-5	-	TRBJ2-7	TGTGCCAGCAGAGTCGGACAGGGGGTGGCCTACGAGCAGTACTTC	CASRVGQGVAYEQYF
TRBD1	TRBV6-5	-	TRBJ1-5	TGTGCCAGCAGTTTCAGACAGGGACCTAATCAGCCCCAGCATTTT	CASSFRQGPNQPQHF
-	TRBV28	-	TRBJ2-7	TGTGCCAGCAGTTTATCAGGGTATCAGGCCTACGAGCAGTACTTC	CASSLSGYQAYEQYF
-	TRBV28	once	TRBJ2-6	TGTGCCAGCAGGAACCCGGGCTCTGGGGCCAACGTCCTGACTTTC	CASRNPGSGANVLTF
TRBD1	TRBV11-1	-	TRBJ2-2	TGTGCCAGCAGCGCCGACAGGGGAAGGGGCACCGGGGAGCTGTTTTTT	CASSADRGRGTGELFF
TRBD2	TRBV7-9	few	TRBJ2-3	TGTGCCAGCAGTGACTGGGTGACTAGCGGCACAGATACGCAGTATTTT	CASSDWVTSGTDTQYF
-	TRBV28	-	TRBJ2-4	TGTGCCAGCAGTACCCGACAGTACCTAGCCAAAAACATTCAGTACTTC	CASSTRQYLAKNIQYF
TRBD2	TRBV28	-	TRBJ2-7	TGTGCCAGCAAGGTTCGGACTAGCGGGAGATACGAGCAGTACTTC	CASKVRTSGRYEQYF
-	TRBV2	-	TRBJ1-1	TGTGCCAGCGGGTGGGGGAGGACAACTGAAGCTTTCTTT	CASGWGRTTEAFF
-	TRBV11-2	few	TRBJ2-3	TGTGCCAGCAGCTTAGGAGGGCCTGGGGTCACAGATACGCAGTATTTT	CASSLGGPGVTDTQYF
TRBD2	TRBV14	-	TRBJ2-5	TGTGCCAGCAGCCATGCCTTCAGGGGAGGGACTAGCAGATTCGTCTCCCAAGAGACCCAGTACTTC	CASSHAFRGGTSRFVSQETQYF
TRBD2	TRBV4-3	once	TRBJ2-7	TGCGCCAGCAGCCCCCGGGAGGGACTAGCGGGAGTGCAAGAGCAGTACTTC	CASSPREGLAGVQEQYF
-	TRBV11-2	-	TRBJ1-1	TGTGCCAGCAGCAACCAACAGGTGCTCGGCACTGAAGCTTTCTTT	CASSNQQVLGTEAFF
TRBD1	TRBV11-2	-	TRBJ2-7	TGTGCCAGCAGCGTGACAGGGGATTACTACTACGAGCAGTACTTC	CASSVTGDYYYEQYF
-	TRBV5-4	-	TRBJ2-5	TGTGCCAGCAGCTTGGTACCTAAAGAGACCCAGTACTTC	CASSLVPKETQYF
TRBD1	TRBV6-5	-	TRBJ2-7	TGTGCCAGCAGTTATTCTACAGGGGGCGTTGGGGGCGAGCAGTACTTC	CASSYSTGGVGGEQYF
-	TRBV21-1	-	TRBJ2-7	TGTGCCAGCAAGAAAAGGGCTAGCGGGTACGAGCAGTACTTC	CASKKRASGYEQYF
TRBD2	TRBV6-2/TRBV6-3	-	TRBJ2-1	TGTGCCAGCAGTCGCACCGGGACTAGCGGGAGGAATGGGCAGTTCTTC	CASSRTGTSGRNGQFF